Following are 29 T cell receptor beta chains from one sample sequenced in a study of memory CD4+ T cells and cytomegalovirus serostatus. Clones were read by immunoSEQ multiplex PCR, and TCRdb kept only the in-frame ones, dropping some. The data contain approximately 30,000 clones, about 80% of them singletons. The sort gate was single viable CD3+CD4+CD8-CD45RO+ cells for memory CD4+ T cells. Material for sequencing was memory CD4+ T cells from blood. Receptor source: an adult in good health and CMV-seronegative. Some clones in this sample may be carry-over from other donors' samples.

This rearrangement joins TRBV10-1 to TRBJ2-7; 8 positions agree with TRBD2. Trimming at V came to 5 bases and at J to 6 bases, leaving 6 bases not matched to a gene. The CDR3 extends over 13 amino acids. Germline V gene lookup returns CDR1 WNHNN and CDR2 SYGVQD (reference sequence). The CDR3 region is CASSPGLVGEQYF. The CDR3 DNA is TGCGCCAGCAGTCCGGGACTAGTAGGCGAGCAGTACTTC.

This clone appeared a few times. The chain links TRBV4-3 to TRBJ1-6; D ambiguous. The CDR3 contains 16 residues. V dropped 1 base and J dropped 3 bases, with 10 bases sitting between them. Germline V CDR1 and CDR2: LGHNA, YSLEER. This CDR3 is CASSQAQSIYNSPLHF. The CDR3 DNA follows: TGCGCCAGCAGCCAAGCTCAGAGTATCTATAATTCACCCCTCCACTTT.

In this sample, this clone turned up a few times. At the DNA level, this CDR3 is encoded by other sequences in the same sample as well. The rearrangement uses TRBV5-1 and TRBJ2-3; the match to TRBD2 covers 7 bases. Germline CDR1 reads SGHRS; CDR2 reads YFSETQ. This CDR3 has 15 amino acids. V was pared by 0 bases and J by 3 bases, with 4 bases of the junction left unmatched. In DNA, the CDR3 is TGCGCCAGCAGCTTGGTGGCTAGCGGAACAGATACGCAGTATTTT. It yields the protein CASSLVASGTDTQYF. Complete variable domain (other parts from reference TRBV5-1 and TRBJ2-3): KAGVTQTPRYLIKTRGQQVTLSCSPISGHRSVSWYQQTPGQGLQFLFEYFSETQRNKGNFPGRFSGRQFSNSRSEMNVSTLELGDSALYLCASSLVASGTDTQYFGPGTRLTVL.

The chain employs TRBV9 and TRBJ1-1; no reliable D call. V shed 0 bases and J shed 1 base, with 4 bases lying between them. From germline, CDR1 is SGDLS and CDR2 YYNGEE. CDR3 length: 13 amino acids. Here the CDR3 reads CASSVAGNTEAFF. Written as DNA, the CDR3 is TGTGCCAGCAGCGTAGCTGGGAACACTGAAGCTTTCTTT.

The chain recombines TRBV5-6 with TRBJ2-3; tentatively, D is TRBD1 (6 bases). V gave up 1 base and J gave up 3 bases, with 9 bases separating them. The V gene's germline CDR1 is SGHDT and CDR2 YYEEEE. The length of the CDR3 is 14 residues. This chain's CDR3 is CASSLSGATDTQYF. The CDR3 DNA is TGTGCCAGCAGCTTGTCAGGGGCTACAGATACGCAGTATTTT.

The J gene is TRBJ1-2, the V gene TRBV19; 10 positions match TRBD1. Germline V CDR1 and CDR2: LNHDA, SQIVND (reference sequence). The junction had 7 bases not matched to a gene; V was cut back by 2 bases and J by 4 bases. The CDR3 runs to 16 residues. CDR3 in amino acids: CASSIIGQGDIYGYTF. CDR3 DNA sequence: TGTGCCAGTAGTATAATTGGACAGGGGGACATCTATGGCTACACCTTC.

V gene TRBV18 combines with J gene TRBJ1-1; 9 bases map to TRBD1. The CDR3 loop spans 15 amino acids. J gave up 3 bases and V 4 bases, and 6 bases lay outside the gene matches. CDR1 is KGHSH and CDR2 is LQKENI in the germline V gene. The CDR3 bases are TGTGCCAGCTCACAAACAGGGGGCTCTGACACTGAAGCTTTCTTT. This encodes CASSQTGGSDTEAFF.

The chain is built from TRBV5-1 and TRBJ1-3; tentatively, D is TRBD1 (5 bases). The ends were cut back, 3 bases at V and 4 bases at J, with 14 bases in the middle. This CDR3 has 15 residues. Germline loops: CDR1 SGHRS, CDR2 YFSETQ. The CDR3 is CASSWGPGDGNTIYF. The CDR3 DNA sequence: TGCGCCAGCAGCTGGGGACCGGGGGACGGAAACACCATATATTTT.

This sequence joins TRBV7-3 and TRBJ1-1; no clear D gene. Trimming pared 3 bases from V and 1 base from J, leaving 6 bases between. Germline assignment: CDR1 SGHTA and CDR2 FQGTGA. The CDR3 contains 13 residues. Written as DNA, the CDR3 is TGTGCCAGCAGCTTTACAAGGAACACTGAAGCTTTCTTT. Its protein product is CASSFTRNTEAFF. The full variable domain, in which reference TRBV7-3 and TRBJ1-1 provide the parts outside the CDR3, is GAGVSQTPSNKVTEKGKYVELRCDPISGHTALYWYRQSLGQGPEFLIYFQGTGAADDSGLPNDRFFAVRPEGSVSTLKIQRTERGDSAVYLCASSFTRNTEAFFGQGTRLTVV.

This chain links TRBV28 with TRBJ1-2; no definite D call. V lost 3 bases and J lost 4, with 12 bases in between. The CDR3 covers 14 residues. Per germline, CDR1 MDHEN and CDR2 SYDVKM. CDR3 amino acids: CASSLRQARYGYTF. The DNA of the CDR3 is TGTGCCAGCAGTTTGCGCCAGGCCCGCTATGGCTACACCTTC.

The CDR3 protein is CASSQDGQERYGYTF. In DNA form, the CDR3 reads TGCGCCAGCAGCCAAGATGGGCAAGAACGATATGGCTACACCTTC. V usage is TRBV4-3 and J usage is TRBJ1-2; D is unresolved. V lost 0 bases to trimming and J lost 5 bases, with 13 bases between them. The CDR3 covers 15 residues. The germline CDR1 and CDR2 sequences are LGHNA and YSLEER.

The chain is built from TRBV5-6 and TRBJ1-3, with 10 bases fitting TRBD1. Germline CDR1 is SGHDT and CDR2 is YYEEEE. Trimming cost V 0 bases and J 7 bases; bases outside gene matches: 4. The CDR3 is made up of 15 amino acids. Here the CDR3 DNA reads TGTGCCAGCAGCTTGGGATCGGGACAGGGGAACACCATATATTTT. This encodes CASSLGSGQGNTIYF.

CDR3 coding DNA: TGTGCCAGCACCCAAGGCGGATGGGGGGATGAAAAACTGTTTTTT. It is translated as CASTQGGWGDEKLFF. The genes are TRBV6-1 and TRBJ1-4, with D perhaps TRBD1 (5 bases). V was clipped by 7 bases and J by 6 bases, with 18 bases between them. CDR1 and CDR2 (germline): MNHNS, SASEGT. This CDR3 comprises 15 residues.

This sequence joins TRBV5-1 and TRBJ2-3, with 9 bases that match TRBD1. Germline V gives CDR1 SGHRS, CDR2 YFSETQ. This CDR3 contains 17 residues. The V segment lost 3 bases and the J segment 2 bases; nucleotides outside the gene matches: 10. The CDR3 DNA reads TGCGCCAGCAGCTCTAATCGGGACAGGGTCCTCACAGATACGCAGTATTTT. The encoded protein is CASSSNRDRVLTDTQYF.

CDR3 amino acids: CASSLSPLWGSDYGYTF. The CDR3 bases are TGTGCCAGCAGTTTATCCCCCCTTTGGGGGTCGGACTATGGCTACACCTTC. This chain uses TRBV27 with TRBJ1-2; tentatively, D is TRBD1 (5 bases). Germline CDR1 MNHEY, CDR2 SMNVEV (reference sequence). The ends were cut back, 0 bases at V and 3 bases at J, with 17 bases in the middle. This CDR3 has 17 residues.

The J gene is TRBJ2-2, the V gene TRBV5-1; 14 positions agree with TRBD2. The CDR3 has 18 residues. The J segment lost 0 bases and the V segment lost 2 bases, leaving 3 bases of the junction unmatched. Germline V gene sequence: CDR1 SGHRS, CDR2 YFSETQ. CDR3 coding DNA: TGCGCCAGCAGCTTCGGGACTAGCGGGGGCACGAACACCGGGGAGCTGTTTTTT. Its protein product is CASSFGTSGGTNTGELFF.

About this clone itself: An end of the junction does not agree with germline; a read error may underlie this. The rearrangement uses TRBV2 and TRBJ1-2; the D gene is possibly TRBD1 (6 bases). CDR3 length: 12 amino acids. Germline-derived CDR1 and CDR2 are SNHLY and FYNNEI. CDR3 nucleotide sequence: TGTGCCAGCAGGCAGGAGCGGACAGTACTTTCCTTC. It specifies CASRQERTVLSF.

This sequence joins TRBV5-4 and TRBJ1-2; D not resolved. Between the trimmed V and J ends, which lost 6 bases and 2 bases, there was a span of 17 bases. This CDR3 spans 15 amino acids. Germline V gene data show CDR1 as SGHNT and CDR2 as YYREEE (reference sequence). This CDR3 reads CASNRRAALNYGYTF. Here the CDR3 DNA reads TGTGCCAGCAATAGGAGGGCAGCCCTAAACTATGGCTACACCTTC.

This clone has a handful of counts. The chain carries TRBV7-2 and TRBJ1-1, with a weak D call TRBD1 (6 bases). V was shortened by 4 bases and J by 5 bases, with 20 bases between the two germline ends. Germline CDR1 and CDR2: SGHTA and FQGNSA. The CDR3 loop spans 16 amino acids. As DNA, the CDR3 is TGTGCCAGCAGCTCCTCCTTAGGACAGCCAGGAACTGAAGCTTTCTTT. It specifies CASSSSLGQPGTEAFF.

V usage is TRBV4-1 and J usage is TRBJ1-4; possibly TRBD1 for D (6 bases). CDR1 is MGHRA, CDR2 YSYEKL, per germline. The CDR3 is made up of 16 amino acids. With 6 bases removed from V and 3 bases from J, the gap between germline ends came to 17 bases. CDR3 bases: TGCGCCAGCAGGCCCGTAGGGGGGCCCGCTAATGAAAAACTGTTTTTT. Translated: CASRPVGGPANEKLFF.

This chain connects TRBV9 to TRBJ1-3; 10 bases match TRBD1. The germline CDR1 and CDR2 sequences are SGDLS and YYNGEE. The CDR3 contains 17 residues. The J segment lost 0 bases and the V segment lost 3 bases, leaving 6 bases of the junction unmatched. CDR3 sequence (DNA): TGTGCCAGCAGCGGGGGACAGGGGCCTCTCTCTGGAAACACCATATATTTT. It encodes CASSGGQGPLSGNTIYF.

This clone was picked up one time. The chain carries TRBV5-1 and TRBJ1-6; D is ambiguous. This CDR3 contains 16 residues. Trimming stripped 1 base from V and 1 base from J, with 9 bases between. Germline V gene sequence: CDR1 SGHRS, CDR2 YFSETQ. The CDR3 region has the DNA TGCGCCAGCAGCTTGTTTCAGGCGTCCTATAATTCACCCCTCCACTTT. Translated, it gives CASSLFQASYNSPLHF.

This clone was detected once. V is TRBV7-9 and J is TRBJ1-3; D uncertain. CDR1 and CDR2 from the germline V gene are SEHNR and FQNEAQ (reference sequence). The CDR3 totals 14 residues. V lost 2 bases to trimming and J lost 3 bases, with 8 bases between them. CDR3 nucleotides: TGTGCCAGCAGCTTACGAGGTGGTGGAAACACCATATATTTT. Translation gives CASSLRGGGNTIYF.

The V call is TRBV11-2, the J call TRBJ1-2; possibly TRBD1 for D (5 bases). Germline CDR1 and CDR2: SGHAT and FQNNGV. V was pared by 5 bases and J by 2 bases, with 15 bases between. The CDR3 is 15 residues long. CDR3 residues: CASSLQGRLNYGYTF. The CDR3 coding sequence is TGTGCCAGCAGCCTCCAGGGTCGGCTAAACTATGGCTACACCTTC.

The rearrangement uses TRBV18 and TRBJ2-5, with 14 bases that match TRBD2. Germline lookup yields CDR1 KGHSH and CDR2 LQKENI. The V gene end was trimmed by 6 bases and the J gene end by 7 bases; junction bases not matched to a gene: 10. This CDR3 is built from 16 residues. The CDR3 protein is CASSLPTSGGDATQYF. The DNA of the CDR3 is TGTGCCAGCTCTCTCCCGACTAGCGGGGGGGACGCGACCCAGTACTTC.

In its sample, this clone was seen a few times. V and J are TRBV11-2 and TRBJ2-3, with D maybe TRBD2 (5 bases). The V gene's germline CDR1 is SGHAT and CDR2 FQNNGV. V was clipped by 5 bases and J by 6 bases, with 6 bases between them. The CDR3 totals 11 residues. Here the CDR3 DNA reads TGTGCCAGCAGCACGGGGGATACGCAGTATTTT. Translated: CASSTGDTQYF.

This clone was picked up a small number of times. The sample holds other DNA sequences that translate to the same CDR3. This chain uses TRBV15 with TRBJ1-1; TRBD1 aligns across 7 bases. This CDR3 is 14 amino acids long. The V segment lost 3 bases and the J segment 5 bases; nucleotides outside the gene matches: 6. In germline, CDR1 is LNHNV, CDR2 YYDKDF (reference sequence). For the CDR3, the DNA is TGTGCCACCAGCAGGGTTGGACAGGAGACTGAAGCTTTCTTT. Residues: CATSRVGQETEAFF.

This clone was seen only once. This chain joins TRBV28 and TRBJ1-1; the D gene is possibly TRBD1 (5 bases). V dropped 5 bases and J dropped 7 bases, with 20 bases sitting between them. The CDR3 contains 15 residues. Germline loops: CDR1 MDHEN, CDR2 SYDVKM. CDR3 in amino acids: CASSHRGAGVGEAFF. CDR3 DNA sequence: TGTGCCAGCAGTCACCGAGGGGCGGGAGTGGGTGAAGCTTTCTTT. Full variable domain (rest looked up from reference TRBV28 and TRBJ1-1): DVKVTQSSRYLVKRTGEKVFLECVQDMDHENMFWYRQDPGLGLRLIYFSYDVKMKEKGDIPEGYSVSREKKERFSLILESASTNQTSMYLCASSHRGAGVGEAFFGQGTRLTVV.

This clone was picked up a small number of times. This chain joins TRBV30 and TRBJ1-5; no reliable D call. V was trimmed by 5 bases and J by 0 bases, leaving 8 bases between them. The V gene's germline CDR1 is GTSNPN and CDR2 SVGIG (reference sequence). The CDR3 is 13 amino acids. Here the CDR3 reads CAWAADSNQPQHF. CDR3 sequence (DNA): TGTGCCTGGGCCGCAGATAGCAATCAGCCCCAGCATTTT.